The 29 T cell receptor beta chains in this list originate from one sample, sequenced in a study of regulatory T cells in long-lasting Graves disease. Libraries of TCR beta came from iRepertoire HTBI primers plus Arm-PCR of CDR3 regions. TCRdb reprocessed the multiplex PCR reads via MiXCR and lists one record per CDR3 protein. The sample holds approximately 400,000 distinct CDR3 sequences, roughly 25% seen once. The time point is: persistent/refractory GD, antithyroid drugs over 5 years with positive TRAb. With RNA extracted from PBMCs as input, the TCR library was made. The sample was peripheral blood mononuclear cells (PBMCs), taken when the disease was refractory, from a patient treated with antithyroid drugs. These receptors all stem from a woman between 40 and 50 years old with Graves disease.

About this clonotype: A much larger clone sits a single nucleotide away, making a read error possible. This chain joins TRBV2 and TRBJ1-1, with D perhaps TRBD1 (6 bases). Germline CDR1 reads SNHLY; CDR2 reads FYNNEI. This CDR3 comprises 15 residues. Trimming cost V 6 bases and J 3 bases, with 17 bases left between them. CDR3 nucleotide sequence: TGTGCCAGCAGCCTTTCACAGGGTAGGGACACTGAAGCTTTCTTT. Translating it yields CASSLSQGRDTEAFF.

Concerning this clonotype itself: This sequence may be a read error, since a much larger clone differs from it by one base. The chain carries TRBV12-3 or TRBV12-4 and TRBJ2-7; TRBD2 matches 8 bases. The CDR3 contains 14 residues. The junction had 6 bases not matched to a gene; V was cut back by 7 bases and J by 1 base. This chain's CDR3 is CASIAGSRSYEQYF. In DNA, the CDR3 is TGTGCCAGCATAGCGGGATCGAGATCCTACGAGCAGTACTTC.

In DNA form, the CDR3 reads TGTGCCAGCAGCCACAAACAGGGTAATCAGCCCCAGCATTTT. Translating it yields CASSHKQGNQPQHF. The chain employs TRBV6-1 and TRBJ1-5; a weak D match, TRBD1 (6 bases). CDR1 and CDR2 (germline): MNHNS, SASEGT. The CDR3 length is 14 residues. V dropped 6 bases and J dropped 4 bases, with 13 bases sitting between them.

This clonotype occurred once. The J gene is TRBJ1-2, the V gene TRBV12-3 or TRBV12-4; TRBD1 might be the D (6 bases). The V end lost 1 base, the J end lost 0 bases, and 15 bases lay between the germline ends. The CDR3 is 17 residues long. In nucleotides, the CDR3 is TGTGCCAGCAGTTTAGTTGGAAGGACAGAAGCTAACTATGGCTACACCTTC. This encodes CASSLVGRTEANYGYTF.

This clonotype was observed at least ten times. This sequence may be a read error, since a much larger clone differs from it by one base. This chain uses TRBV6-1 with TRBJ2-7, with D uncertain. The germline CDR1 and CDR2 sequences are MNHNS and SASEGT. There are 14 residues in the CDR3. Trimming shortened V by 8 bases and J by 7 bases, and 21 bases separated the two germline ends. CDR3 nucleotides: TGTGCCAGCCATCGCCCGGACGGTCGAAGAGAGCAGTACTTC. Protein: CASHRPDGRREQYF.

This clonotype was recorded once. This may come from a read error, since a much larger clone is one base off. The V and J genes are TRBV15 and TRBJ1-4; perhaps TRBD1 as D (6 bases). Trimming shortened V by 0 bases and J by 7 bases, and 15 bases separated the two germline ends. This CDR3 contains 16 residues. Germline loops: CDR1 LNHNV, CDR2 YYDKDF (reference sequence). CDR3 sequence (DNA): TGTGCCACCAGCAGAGATGGGAGCAGGGGTGGTGAAAAACTGTTTTTT. As protein: CATSRDGSRGGEKLFF. The full variable domain, its missing parts supplied by reference TRBV15 and TRBJ1-4, is DAMVIQNPRYQVTQFGKPVTLSCSQTLNHNVMYWYQQKSSQAPKLLFHYYDKDFNNEADTPDNFQSRRPNTSFCFLDIRSPGLGDTAMYLCATSRDGSRGGEKLFFGSGTQLSVL.

The chain combines TRBV12-3 or TRBV12-4 with TRBJ1-2; D might be TRBD1 (5 bases). V lost 7 bases and J 3 bases, leaving 12 bases between the germline ends. The CDR3 covers 13 residues. The CDR3 sequence is CASTPGRDYGYTF. The CDR3 DNA sequence: TGTGCCAGCACCCCGGGCAGGGACTATGGCTACACCTTC.

This clonotype was seen repeatedly, ten times or more. J is TRBJ2-5 and V is TRBV20-1; D not resolved. The CDR3 sequence is 14 residues long. From germline, CDR1 is DFQATT and CDR2 SNEGSKA (reference sequence). Trimming removed 2 bases at V and 1 base at J, with 11 bases between. CDR3 amino acids: CSARTVTSQETQYF. CDR3 DNA sequence: TGCAGTGCTAGAACGGTCACAAGCCAAGAGACCCAGTACTTC.

This clonotype was counted a few times. V and J are TRBV2 and TRBJ1-1; D perhaps matches TRBD1 (6 bases). CDR3 length equals 12 residues. V shed 6 bases and J shed 5 bases, with 10 bases lying between them. Germline V gene lookup returns CDR1 SNHLY and CDR2 FYNNEI. This CDR3 is CASRAQGTEAFF. The CDR3 DNA reads TGTGCCAGCAGGGCCCAGGGGACTGAAGCTTTCTTT.

This clonotype was found once. The V gene is TRBV20-1, the J gene TRBJ2-3; 7 bases agree with TRBD1. Losses at the gene ends were 6 bases for V and 4 bases for J; bases not matched to a gene: 7. CDR1 and CDR2 (germline): DFQATT, SNEGSKA (reference sequence). The CDR3 is 13 amino acids. The CDR3: CSALRGPADTQYF. Here the CDR3 DNA reads TGCAGTGCCTTGAGGGGGCCCGCAGATACGCAGTATTTT.

This clonotype appeared many times. The chain links TRBV6-1 to TRBJ2-5, with D unclear. With 6 bases removed from V and 0 bases from J, the gap between germline ends came to 14 bases. The germline V gene encodes CDR1 MNHNS and CDR2 SASEGT. The CDR3 totals 15 residues. DNA for the CDR3: TGTGCCAGCAGCACCGGGCGGAAGTACCAAGAGACCCAGTACTTC. Amino acids: CASSTGRKYQETQYF.

This clonotype appeared many times. This rearrangement joins TRBV28 to TRBJ1-1, with D tentatively TRBD1 (5 bases). V dropped 2 bases and J dropped 4 bases, with 17 bases sitting between them. The CDR3 loop spans 16 amino acids. CDR1 is MDHEN, CDR2 SYDVKM, per germline. The CDR3, as DNA: TGTGCCAGCAGTTTAGCGAGGGGAGCCCTGGGCACTGAAGCTTTCTTT. Protein: CASSLARGALGTEAFF.

This clonotype was detected only a few times. The V call is TRBV2, the J call TRBJ2-2; 8 nucleotides line up with TRBD2. The germline CDR1 and CDR2 sequences are SNHLY and FYNNEI. This CDR3 spans 16 amino acids. J lost 7 bases, V lost 5 bases, and 12 bases had no gene match. Written as DNA, the CDR3 is TGTGCCAGCAGTCCCACATTACTAGCGGAGAGCGGGGAGCTGTTTTTT. This gives the protein CASSPTLLAESGELFF.

This clonotype was recorded many times. This chain joins TRBV10-1 and TRBJ2-4; D gene uncertain. Germline loops: CDR1 WNHNN, CDR2 SYGVQD (reference sequence). V was clipped by 2 bases and J by 6 bases, with 8 bases between them. This CDR3 has 13 residues. CDR3 nucleotides: TGCGCCAGCAGTGAGGGGCTAGTAAACATTCAGTACTTC. It specifies CASSEGLVNIQYF.

The chain links TRBV30 to TRBJ2-5; the D gene is possibly TRBD2 (5 bases). In germline, CDR1 is GTSNPN, CDR2 SVGIG (reference sequence). V lost 5 bases, J lost 5 bases, and 15 bases lay in between. The CDR3 contains 13 residues. The CDR3 loop is CAWGLAVGETQYF. The DNA of the CDR3 is TGTGCCTGGGGACTGGCCGTTGGGGAGACCCAGTACTTC.

In this sample, this clonotype turned up many times. The rearrangement joins TRBV28 to TRBJ1-1; D is unclear. The germline V gene has CDR1 MDHEN and CDR2 SYDVKM. The CDR3 is 13 amino acids. V lost 1 base to trimming and J lost 6 bases, with 9 bases between them. CDR3 DNA: TGTGCCAGCAGTTTATCTACCCGCGCTGAAGCTTTCTTT. Its translation is CASSLSTRAEAFF.

This clonotype was found many times. The chain is built from TRBV12-3 or TRBV12-4 and TRBJ1-5, with D hard to call. With 3 bases removed from V and 6 bases from J, the gap between germline ends came to 3 bases. CDR3 length: 11 amino acids. DNA of the CDR3: TGTGCCAGCAGTTTCGGTCAGCCCCAGCATTTT. It encodes CASSFGQPQHF.

The chain's CDR3 is CASSIPGGPSNQPQHF. The CDR3 coding sequence is TGTGCCAGTAGTATTCCCGGGGGCCCTAGCAATCAGCCCCAGCATTTT. This sequence joins TRBV19 and TRBJ1-5, with D possibly TRBD1 on 6 matching bases. The V end lost 3 bases, the J end lost 0 bases, and 12 bases lay between the germline ends. Germline assignment: CDR1 LNHDA and CDR2 SQIVND (reference sequence). The CDR3 loop spans 16 amino acids.

A remark on this clonotype: It may be a read error: a sequence one base away is much more abundant. This chain uses TRBV28 with TRBJ2-7; D is uncertain. The V end was cut by 3 bases, the J end by 12 bases, with 15 bases between. Germline-derived CDR1 and CDR2 are MDHEN and SYDVKM. The CDR3 is 12 residues long. CDR3 protein: CASSLATEVPYF. The CDR3 DNA is TGTGCCAGCAGTTTGGCCACTGAGGTACCGTACTTC.

The CDR3 protein is CASSVLAGGRNEQYF. As DNA, the CDR3 is TGTGCCAGCAGCGTCCTAGCGGGAGGGAGAAACGAGCAGTACTTC. This chain connects TRBV28 to TRBJ2-7; 12 bases align to TRBD2. CDR1 and CDR2 (germline): MDHEN, SYDVKM. The CDR3 loop spans 15 amino acids. Trimming removed 6 bases from V and 5 bases from J; junction bases left unmatched: 8.

The chain employs TRBV29-1 and TRBJ1-4, with D possibly matching TRBD1 (6 bases). This CDR3 region has 14 residues. Germline values: CDR1 SQVTM, CDR2 ANQGSEA. V gave up 4 bases and J gave up 2 bases, with 11 bases separating them. The CDR3 is CSVAAGVTNEKLFF. CDR3 DNA: TGCAGCGTTGCGGCAGGGGTGACTAATGAAAAACTGTTTTTT.

This clonotype came up many times. The chain carries TRBV3-1 and TRBJ2-5; TRBD2 might be the D (5 bases). V gave up 1 base and J gave up 0 bases, with 9 bases separating them. CDR1 and CDR2 from the germline V gene are LGHDT and YNNKEL (reference sequence). The CDR3 loop spans 15 amino acids. CDR3 loop: CASSQASDYQETQYF. The CDR3 DNA is TGTGCCAGCAGCCAAGCGTCGGACTACCAAGAGACCCAGTACTTC.

This clonotype was seen only a few times. The rearrangement joins TRBV30 to TRBJ2-2; the D gene could be TRBD1 or TRBD2 (5 bases each). Germline loops: CDR1 GTSNPN, CDR2 SVGIG (reference sequence). The CDR3 is made up of 16 amino acids. Trimming cost V 3 bases and J 2 bases, with 16 bases left between them. CDR3 DNA sequence: TGTGCCTGGAGGACGGGACGGTTAATAAACACCGGGGAGCTGTTTTTT. This gives the protein CAWRTGRLINTGELFF.

The chain links TRBV7-6 to TRBJ2-5; 8 bases agree with TRBD1. Germline V lookup: CDR1 SGHVS, CDR2 FNYEAQ. The CDR3 is 14 amino acids. The J segment lost 4 bases and the V segment lost 5 bases, leaving 6 bases of the junction unmatched. CDR3 region: CASSPTDRGETQYF. The CDR3 nucleotides are TGTGCCAGCAGCCCAACCGACAGGGGAGAGACCCAGTACTTC.

The chain uses TRBV18 and TRBJ2-4; maybe TRBD2 (7 bases). The CDR3 contains 17 residues. In germline, CDR1 is KGHSH, CDR2 LQKENI. Trimming shortened V by 1 base and J by 2 bases, and 15 bases separated the two germline ends. The CDR3 bases are TGTGCCAGCTCACCACAGATTTCGGGGGGCCCCAAAAACATTCAGTACTTC. This codes for CASSPQISGGPKNIQYF.

This clonotype has a count of ten or more. Germline and junction disagree at one end, which may indicate a read error. This rearrangement joins TRBV7-7 to TRBJ2-5; D may match TRBD1 or TRBD2 (7 bases each). CDR3 length equals 15 residues. Germline assignment: CDR1 SSHAT and CDR2 FNYEAQ (reference sequence). Here the CDR3 DNA reads TGTGCTAGCAGCTTAGCGTCAGGGGGGGGAGAGACCCAGTACTTC. Its translation is CASSLASGGGETQYF.

J is TRBJ1-1 and V is TRBV7-9, with TRBD1 matching over 7 bases. The trim removed 4 bases at V and 4 bases at J, leaving 15 bases unmatched. This CDR3 region has 17 residues. The germline CDR1 and CDR2 sequences are SEHNR and FQNEAQ (reference sequence). This chain's CDR3 is CASSSTLLTGAGTEAFF. CDR3 sequence (DNA): TGTGCCAGCAGCTCCACCCTCCTTACAGGGGCGGGCACTGAAGCTTTCTTT.

The chain links TRBV15 to TRBJ1-5, with 7 positions matching TRBD1. Trimming took 0 bases from V and 6 from J; bases not matched to a gene: 5. CDR1 and CDR2 (germline): LNHNV, YYDKDF (reference sequence). The CDR3 length is 15 residues. CDR3 in amino acids: CATSRDNRGVQPQHF. Written as DNA, the CDR3 is TGTGCCACCAGCAGAGATAACAGGGGTGTTCAGCCCCAGCATTTT.

In its sample, this clonotype was seen many times. The chain links TRBV28 to TRBJ1-1, with no clear D. V lost 3 bases to trimming and J lost 1 base, with 9 bases between them. Germline V gene data show CDR1 as MDHEN and CDR2 as SYDVKM. The length of the CDR3 is 14 residues. The CDR3 DNA reads TGTGCCAGCAGTTTCTCTTCAGAGAACACTGAAGCTTTCTTT. It is translated as CASSFSSENTEAFF.